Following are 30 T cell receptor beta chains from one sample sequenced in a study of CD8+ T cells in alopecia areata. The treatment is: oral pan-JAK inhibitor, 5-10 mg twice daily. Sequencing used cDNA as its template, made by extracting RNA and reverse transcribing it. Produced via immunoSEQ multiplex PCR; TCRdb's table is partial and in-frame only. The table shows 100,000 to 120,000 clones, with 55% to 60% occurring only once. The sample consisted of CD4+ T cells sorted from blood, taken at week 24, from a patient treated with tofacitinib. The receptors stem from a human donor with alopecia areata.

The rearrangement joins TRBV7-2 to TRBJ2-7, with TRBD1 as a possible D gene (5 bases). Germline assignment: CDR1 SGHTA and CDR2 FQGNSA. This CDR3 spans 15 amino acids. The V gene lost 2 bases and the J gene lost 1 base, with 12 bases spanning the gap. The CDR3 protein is CASSLMVTASYEQYF. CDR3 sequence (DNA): TGTGCCAGCAGCTTAATGGTGACAGCTTCCTACGAGCAGTACTTC.

The CDR3 sequence is CASSMVDTQYF. The CDR3 DNA sequence: TGTGCCAGCAGCATGGTCGATACGCAGTATTTT. The V call is TRBV11-3, the J call TRBJ2-3; D remains unclear. This CDR3 is built from 11 residues. V was shortened by 5 bases and J by 6 bases, with 6 bases between the two germline ends. Germline lookup yields CDR1 SGHNT and CDR2 YENEEA.

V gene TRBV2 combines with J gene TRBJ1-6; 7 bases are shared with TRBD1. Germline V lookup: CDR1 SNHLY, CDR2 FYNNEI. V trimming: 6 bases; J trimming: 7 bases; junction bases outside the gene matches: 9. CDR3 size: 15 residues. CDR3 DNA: TGTGCCAGCAGCGACCAGGGACAGAGCAATTCACCCCTCCACTTT. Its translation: CASSDQGQSNSPLHF.

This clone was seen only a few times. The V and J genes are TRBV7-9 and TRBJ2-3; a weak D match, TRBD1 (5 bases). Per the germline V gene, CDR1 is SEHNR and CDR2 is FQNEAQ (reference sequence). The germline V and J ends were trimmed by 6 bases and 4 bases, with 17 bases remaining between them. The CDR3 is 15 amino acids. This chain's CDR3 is CASSFRARAADTQYF. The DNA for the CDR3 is TGTGCCAGCAGTTTCAGGGCCAGAGCCGCAGATACGCAGTATTTT.

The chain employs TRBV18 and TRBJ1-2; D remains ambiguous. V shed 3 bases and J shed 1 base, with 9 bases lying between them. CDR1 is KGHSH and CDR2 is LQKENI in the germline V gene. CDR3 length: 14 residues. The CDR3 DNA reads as TGTGCCAGCTCACCGGGCAGCGTTAACTATGGCTACACCTTC. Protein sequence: CASSPGSVNYGYTF.

CDR3 loop: CAISEFGQTGVAFF. CDR3 bases: TGTGCCATCAGTGAATTTGGGCAGACAGGAGTGGCTTTCTTT. This chain uses TRBV10-3 with TRBJ1-1, with D possibly TRBD1 on 6 matching bases. The CDR3 has 14 amino acids. Trimming shortened V by 3 bases and J by 11 bases, and 19 bases separated the two germline ends. Germline V CDR1 and CDR2: ENHRY, SYGVKD.

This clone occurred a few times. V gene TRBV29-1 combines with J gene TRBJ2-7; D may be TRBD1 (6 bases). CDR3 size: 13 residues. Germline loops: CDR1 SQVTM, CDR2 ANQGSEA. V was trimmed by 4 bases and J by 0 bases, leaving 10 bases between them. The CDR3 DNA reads TGCAGCGTTGTCACAGGGAGCTCCTACGAGCAGTACTTC. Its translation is CSVVTGSSYEQYF.

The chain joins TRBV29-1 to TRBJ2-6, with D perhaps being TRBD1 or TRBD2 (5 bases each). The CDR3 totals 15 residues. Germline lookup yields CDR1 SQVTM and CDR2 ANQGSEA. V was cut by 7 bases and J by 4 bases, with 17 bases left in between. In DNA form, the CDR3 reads TGCAGCGCCCGGGACCCCTTGGCCGGGGCCAACGTCCTGACTTTC. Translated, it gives CSARDPLAGANVLTF.

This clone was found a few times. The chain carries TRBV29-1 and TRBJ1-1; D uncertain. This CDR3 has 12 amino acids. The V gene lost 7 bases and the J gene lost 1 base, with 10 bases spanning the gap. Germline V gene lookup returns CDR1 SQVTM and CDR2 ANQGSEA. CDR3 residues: CSARWGNTEAFF. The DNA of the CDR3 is TGCAGCGCCCGGTGGGGGAACACTGAAGCTTTCTTT.

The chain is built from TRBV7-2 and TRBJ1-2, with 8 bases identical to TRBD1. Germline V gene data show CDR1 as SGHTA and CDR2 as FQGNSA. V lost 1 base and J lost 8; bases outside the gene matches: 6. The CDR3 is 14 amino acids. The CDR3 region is CASSLGQGARGYTF. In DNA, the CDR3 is TGTGCCAGCAGCTTAGGCCAGGGGGCAAGGGGCTACACCTTC.

CDR3 DNA: TGTGCCAGCAGCCCGTCCGGGACAGGGGCAAGGGATGGCTACACCTTC. Translation: CASSPSGTGARDGYTF. This chain joins TRBV9 and TRBJ1-2; 10 bases match TRBD1. The CDR3 contains 16 residues. Trimming removed 4 bases from V and 6 bases from J; junction bases left unmatched: 12. CDR1 SGDLS and CDR2 YYNGEE come from the germline V gene.

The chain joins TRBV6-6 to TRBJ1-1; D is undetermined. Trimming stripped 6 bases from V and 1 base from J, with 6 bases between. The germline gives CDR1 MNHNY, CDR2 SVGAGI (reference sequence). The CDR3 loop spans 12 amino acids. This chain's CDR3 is CASRPENTEAFF. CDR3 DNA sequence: TGTGCCAGCAGACCGGAGAACACTGAAGCTTTCTTT.

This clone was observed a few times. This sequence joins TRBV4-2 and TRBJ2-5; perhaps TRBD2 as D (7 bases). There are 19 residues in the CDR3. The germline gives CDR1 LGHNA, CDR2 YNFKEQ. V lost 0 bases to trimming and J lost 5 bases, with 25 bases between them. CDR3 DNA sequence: TGTGCCAGCAGCCAAGATTTACGACGAACGGGGGGCCTCTCGGAGACCCAGTACTTC. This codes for CASSQDLRRTGGLSETQYF.

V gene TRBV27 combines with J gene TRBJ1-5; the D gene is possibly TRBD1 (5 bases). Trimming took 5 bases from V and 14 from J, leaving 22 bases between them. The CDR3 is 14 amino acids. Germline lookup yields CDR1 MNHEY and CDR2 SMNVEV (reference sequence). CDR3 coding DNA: TGTGCCAGCAGTCAAAGGGGTGGCGAGAGCTCTGAGCATTTT. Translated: CASSQRGGESSEHF.

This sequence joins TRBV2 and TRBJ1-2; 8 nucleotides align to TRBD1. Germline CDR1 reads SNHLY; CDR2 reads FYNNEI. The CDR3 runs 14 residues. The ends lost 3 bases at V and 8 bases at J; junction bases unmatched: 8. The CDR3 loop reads CASSDRTGPGGYTF. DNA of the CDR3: TGTGCCAGCAGTGATAGGACAGGGCCGGGCGGCTACACCTTC.

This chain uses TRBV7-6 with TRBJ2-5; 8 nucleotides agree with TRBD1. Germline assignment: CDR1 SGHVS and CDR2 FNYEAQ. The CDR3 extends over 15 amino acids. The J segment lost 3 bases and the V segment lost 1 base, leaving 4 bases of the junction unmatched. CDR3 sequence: CASSLGTDREETQYF. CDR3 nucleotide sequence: TGTGCCAGCAGCTTAGGAACGGACAGGGAAGAGACCCAGTACTTC. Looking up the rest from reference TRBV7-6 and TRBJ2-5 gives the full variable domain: GAGVSQSPRYKVTKRGQDVALRCDPISGHVSLYWYRQALGQGPEFLTYFNYEAQQDKSGLPNDRFSAERPEGSISTLTIQRTEQRDSAMYRCASSLGTDREETQYFGPGTRLLVL.

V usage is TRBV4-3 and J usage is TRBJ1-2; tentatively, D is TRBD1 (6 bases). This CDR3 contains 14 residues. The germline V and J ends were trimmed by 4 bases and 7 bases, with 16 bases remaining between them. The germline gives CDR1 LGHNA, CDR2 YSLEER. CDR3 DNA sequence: TGCGCCAGCAGCCCCCAAGGACAGTTTTTTGGCTACACCTTC. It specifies CASSPQGQFFGYTF.

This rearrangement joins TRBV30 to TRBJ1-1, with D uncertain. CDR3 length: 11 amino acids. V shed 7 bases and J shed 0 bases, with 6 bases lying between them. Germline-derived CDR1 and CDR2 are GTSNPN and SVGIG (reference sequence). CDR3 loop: CAFRLNTEAFF. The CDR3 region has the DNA TGTGCCTTCCGACTGAACACTGAAGCTTTCTTT.

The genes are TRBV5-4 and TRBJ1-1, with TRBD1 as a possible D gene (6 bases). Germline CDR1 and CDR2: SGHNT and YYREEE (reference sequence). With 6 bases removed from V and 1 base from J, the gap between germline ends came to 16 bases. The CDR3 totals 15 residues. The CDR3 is CASTQSDRSNTEAFF. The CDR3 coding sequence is TGTGCCAGCACCCAATCTGACAGGTCGAACACTGAAGCTTTCTTT.

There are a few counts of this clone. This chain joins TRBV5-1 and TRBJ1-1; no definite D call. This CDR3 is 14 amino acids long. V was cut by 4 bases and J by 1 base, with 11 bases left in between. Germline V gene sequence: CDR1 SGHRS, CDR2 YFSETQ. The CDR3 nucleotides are TGCGCCAGCAGCCCATGGGATGGGAACACTGAAGCTTTCTTT. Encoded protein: CASSPWDGNTEAFF.

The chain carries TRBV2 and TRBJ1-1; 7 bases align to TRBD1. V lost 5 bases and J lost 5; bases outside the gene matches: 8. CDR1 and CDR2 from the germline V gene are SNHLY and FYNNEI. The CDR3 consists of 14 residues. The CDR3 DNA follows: TGTGCCAGCAGTTCGAGGGGGCGCACAACTGAAGCTTTCTTT. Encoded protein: CASSSRGRTTEAFF.

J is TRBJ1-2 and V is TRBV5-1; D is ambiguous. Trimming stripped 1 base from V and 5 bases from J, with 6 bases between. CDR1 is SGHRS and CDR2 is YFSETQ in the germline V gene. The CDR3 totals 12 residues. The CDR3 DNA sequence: TGCGCCAGCAGCTTGATAACGTATGGCTACACCTTC. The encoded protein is CASSLITYGYTF.

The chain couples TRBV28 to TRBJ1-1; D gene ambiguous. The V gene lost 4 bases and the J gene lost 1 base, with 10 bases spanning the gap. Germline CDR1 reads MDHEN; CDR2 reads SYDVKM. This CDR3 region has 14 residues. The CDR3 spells CASSSSRWNTEAFF. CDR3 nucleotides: TGTGCCAGCAGTTCCTCACGTTGGAACACTGAAGCTTTCTTT.

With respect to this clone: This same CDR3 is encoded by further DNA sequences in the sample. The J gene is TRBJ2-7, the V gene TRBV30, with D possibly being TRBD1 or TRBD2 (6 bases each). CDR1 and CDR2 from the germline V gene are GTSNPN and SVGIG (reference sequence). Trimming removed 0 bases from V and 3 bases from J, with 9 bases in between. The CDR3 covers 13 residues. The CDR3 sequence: CAWSVGGSYEQYF. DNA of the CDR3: TGTGCCTGGAGTGTAGGGGGGAGCTACGAGCAGTACTTC.

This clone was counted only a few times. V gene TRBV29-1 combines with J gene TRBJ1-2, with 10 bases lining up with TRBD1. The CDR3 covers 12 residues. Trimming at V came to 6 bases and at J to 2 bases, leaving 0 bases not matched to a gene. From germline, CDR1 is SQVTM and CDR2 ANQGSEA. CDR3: CSVTGGNYGYTF. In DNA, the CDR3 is TGCAGCGTGACAGGGGGCAACTATGGCTACACCTTC.

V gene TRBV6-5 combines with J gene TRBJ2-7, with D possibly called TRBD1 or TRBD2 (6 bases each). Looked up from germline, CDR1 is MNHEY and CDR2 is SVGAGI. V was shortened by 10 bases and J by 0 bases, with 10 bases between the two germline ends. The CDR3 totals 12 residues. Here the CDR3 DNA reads TGTGCCACGAAGGGGGGCTCCTACGAGCAGTACTTC. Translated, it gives CATKGGSYEQYF.

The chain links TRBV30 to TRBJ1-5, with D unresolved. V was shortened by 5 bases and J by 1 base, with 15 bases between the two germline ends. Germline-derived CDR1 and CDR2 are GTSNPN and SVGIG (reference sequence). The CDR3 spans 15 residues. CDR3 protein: CAWALGLGSNQPQHF. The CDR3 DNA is TGTGCCTGGGCTTTGGGTTTGGGAAGCAATCAGCCCCAGCATTTT.

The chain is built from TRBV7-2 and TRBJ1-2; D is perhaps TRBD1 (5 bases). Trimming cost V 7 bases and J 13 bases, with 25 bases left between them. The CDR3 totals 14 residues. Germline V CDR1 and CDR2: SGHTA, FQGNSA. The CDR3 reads CASTSSGTDYVGTF. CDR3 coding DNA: TGTGCCAGCACCTCGTCCGGGACGGATTATGTGGGCACCTTC.

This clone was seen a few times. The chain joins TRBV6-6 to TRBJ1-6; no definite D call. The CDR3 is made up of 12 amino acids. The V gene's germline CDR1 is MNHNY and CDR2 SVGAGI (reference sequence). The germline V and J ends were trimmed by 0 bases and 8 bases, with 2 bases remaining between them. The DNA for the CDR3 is TGTGCCAGCAGTTACTCGGATTCACCCCTCCACTTT. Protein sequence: CASSYSDSPLHF.

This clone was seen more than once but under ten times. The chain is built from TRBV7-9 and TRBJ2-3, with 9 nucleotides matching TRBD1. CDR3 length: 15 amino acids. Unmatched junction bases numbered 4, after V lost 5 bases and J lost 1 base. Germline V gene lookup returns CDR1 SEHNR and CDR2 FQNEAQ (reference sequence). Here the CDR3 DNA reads TGTGCCAGCAGCCCGGGACAGGGCCGCACAGATACGCAGTATTTT. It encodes CASSPGQGRTDTQYF.